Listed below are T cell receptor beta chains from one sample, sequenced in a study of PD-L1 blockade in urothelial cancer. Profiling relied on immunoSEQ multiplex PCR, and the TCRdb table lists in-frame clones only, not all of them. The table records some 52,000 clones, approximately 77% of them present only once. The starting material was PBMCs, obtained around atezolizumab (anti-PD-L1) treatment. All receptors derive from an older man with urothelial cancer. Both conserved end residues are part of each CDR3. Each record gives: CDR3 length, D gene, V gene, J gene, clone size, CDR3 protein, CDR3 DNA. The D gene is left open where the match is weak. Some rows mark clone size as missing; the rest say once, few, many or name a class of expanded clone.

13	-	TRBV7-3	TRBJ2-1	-	CASSLGGGQEQFF	TGTGCCAGCAGCTTAGGCGGGGGACAAGAGCAGTTCTTC
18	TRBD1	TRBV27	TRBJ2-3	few	CASSFSTPGQGFTDTQYF	TGTGCCAGCAGTTTCTCTACTCCGGGACAGGGGTTCACAGATACGCAGTATTTT
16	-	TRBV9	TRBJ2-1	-	CASSVTPGTPEGEQFF	TGTGCCAGCAGCGTGACACCGGGAACCCCAGAGGGTGAGCAGTTCTTC
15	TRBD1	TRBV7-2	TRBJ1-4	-	CASSKSGTVGEKLFF	TGTGCCAGCAGTAAATCCGGGACAGTTGGTGAAAAACTGTTTTTT
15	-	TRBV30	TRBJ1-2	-	CAWSVTRVGNYGYTF	TGTGCCTGGAGTGTAACCCGCGTCGGTAACTATGGCTACACCTTC
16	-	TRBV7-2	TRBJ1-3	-	CASSLSGSLSGNTIYF	TGTGCCAGCAGCTTATCCGGGTCCCTCTCTGGAAACACCATATATTTT
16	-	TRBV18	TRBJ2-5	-	CASSPPGGPGVETQYF	TGTGCCAGCTCACCACCCGGGGGACCCGGGGTGGAGACCCAGTACTTC
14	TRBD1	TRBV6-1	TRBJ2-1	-	CASLTTGDYNEQFF	TGTGCCAGCCTTACGACAGGGGACTACAATGAGCAGTTCTTC
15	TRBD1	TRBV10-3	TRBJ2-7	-	CASSPGQGSTYEQYF	TGTGCTTCCTCGCCGGGACAGGGGTCCACCTACGAGCAGTACTTC
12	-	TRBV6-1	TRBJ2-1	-	CASSERYNEQFF	TGTGCCAGCAGTGAACGGTACAATGAGCAGTTCTTC
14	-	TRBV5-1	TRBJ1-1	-	CASSSRTVNTEAFF	TGCGCCAGCAGCTCGCGTACGGTGAACACTGAAGCTTTCTTT
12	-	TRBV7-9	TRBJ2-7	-	CASSRTASVQYF	TGTGCCAGCAGCCGGACAGCGAGTGTGCAGTACTTC
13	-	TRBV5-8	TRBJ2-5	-	CASSLQVRETQYF	TGTGCCAGCAGCTTGCAGGTTCGCGAGACCCAGTACTTC
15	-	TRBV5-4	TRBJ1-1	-	CASSAAGDWDTEAFF	TGTGCCAGCAGCGCGGCGGGGGACTGGGACACTGAAGCTTTCTTT
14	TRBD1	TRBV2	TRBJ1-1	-	CASSVRQGSAEAFF	TGTGCCAGCAGTGTACGACAGGGGTCGGCTGAAGCTTTCTTT
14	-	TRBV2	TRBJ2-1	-	CASSEVGSVDEQFF	TGTGCCAGCAGTGAAGTTGGTAGCGTCGATGAGCAGTTCTTC
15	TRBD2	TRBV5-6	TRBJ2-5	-	CASSLFLGGEETQYF	TGTGCCAGCAGCTTGTTTCTCGGGGGGGAGGAGACCCAGTACTTC
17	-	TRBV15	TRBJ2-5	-	CATSRDVGGGAKETQYF	TGTGCCACCAGCAGAGATGTGGGGGGAGGAGCTAAAGAGACCCAGTACTTC
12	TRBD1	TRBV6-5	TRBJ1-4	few	CASSKTGEKLFF	TGTGCCAGCAGTAAGACAGGGGAAAAACTGTTTTTT
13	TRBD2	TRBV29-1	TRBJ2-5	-	CSVRGSSGETQYF	TGCAGCGTGCGGGGGTCGAGCGGGGAGACCCAGTACTTC
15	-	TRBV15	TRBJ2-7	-	CATSRDRDGPYEQYF	TGTGCCACCAGCAGAGATCGGGATGGACCCTACGAGCAGTACTTC
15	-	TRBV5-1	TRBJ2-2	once	CASSFYAGNTGELFF	TGCGCCAGCAGCTTTTATGCAGGGAACACCGGGGAGCTGTTTTTT
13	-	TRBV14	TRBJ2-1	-	CASRRASYNEQFF	TGTGCCAGCCGGAGAGCCTCCTACAATGAGCAGTTCTTC
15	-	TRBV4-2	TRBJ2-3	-	CASSQDRRITDTQYF	TGTGCCAGCAGCCAAGATCGGCGGATCACAGATACGCAGTATTTT
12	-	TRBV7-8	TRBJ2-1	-	CASTLSYNEQFF	TGTGCCAGCACCCTATCCTACAATGAGCAGTTCTTC
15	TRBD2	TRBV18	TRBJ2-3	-	CASSPLAGAPDTQYF	TGTGCCAGCTCACCCTTAGCGGGGGCCCCAGATACGCAGTATTTT
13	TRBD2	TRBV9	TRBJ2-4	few	CASSAGGENIQYF	TGTGCCAGCAGCGCTGGGGGGGAAAACATTCAGTACTTC
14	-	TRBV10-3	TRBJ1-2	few	CATGDRRASYGYTF	TGTGCCACCGGCGACCGGCGAGCTAGCTATGGCTACACCTTC
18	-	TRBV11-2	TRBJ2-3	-	CASSPHSLTNTDGNTQYF	TGTGCCAGCAGCCCACACTCATTGACTAACACAGACGGGAATACGCAGTATTTT
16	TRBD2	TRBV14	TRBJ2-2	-	CASSQGAGGHGGELFF	TGTGCCAGCAGCCAAGGAGCGGGGGGGCATGGCGGGGAGCTGTTTTTT
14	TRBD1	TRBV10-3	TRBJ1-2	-	CAITRTGGNYGHTF	TGTGCCATCACCCGGACAGGGGGTAACTATGGCCACACCTTC
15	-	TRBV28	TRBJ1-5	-	CASSPPRGENQPQHF	TGTGCCAGCAGCCCCCCCAGGGGTGAGAATCAGCCCCAGCATTTT
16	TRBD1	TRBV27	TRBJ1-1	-	CASSSPGQGFNTEAFF	TGTGCCAGCAGTTCACCCGGACAGGGGTTCAACACTGAAGCTTTCTTT
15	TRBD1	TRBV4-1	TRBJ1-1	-	CASSQVVQGATEAFF	TGCGCCAGCAGCCAGGTCGTTCAGGGGGCGACTGAAGCTTTCTTT
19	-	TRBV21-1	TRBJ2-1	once	CATPSKDRGDSRTQGEQFF	TGTGCCACCCCCTCTAAGGACAGGGGGGATTCCAGGACTCAGGGTGAGCAGTTCTTC
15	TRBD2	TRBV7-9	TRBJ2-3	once	CASSFGLAVTDTQYF	TGTGCCAGCAGCTTCGGGCTAGCGGTCACAGATACGCAGTATTTT
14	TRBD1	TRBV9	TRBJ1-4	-	CASSVTQGNEKLFF	TGTGCCAGCAGCGTTACACAGGGGAATGAAAAACTGTTTTTT
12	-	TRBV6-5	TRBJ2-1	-	CATVGGYNEQFF	TGTGCCACCGTGGGGGGATACAATGAGCAGTTCTTC
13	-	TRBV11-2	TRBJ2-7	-	CASSLERGWEQYF	TGTGCCAGCAGCTTAGAGCGGGGTTGGGAGCAGTACTTC
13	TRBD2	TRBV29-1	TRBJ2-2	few	CSVREGGTGELFF	TGCAGCGTGCGGGAGGGGGGTACCGGGGAGCTGTTTTTT
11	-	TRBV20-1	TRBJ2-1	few	CSARWGPEQFF	TGCAGTGCTAGGTGGGGGCCTGAGCAGTTCTTC
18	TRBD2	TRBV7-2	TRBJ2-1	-	CASSFTRSTRGVYNEQFF	TGTGCCAGCAGCTTTACCCGATCTACGCGGGGGGTATATAATGAGCAGTTCTTC
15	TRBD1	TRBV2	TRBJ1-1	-	CASSERGRGNSEAFF	TGTGCCAGCAGTGAGAGGGGGCGGGGCAACTCTGAAGCTTTCTTT
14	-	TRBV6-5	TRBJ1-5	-	CASKGTGLNQPQHF	TGTGCCAGCAAGGGAACAGGGCTCAATCAGCCCCAGCATTTT
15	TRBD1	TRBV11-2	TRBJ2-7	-	CASSPWTGGAPEQYF	TGTGCCAGCAGCCCGTGGACAGGGGGTGCCCCCGAGCAGTACTTC
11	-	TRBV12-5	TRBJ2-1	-	CASGWGGEQFF	TGTGCTAGTGGTTGGGGAGGTGAGCAGTTCTTC
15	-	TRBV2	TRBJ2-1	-	CASSSATGTYNEQFF	TGTGCCAGCAGTTCCGCGACGGGGACCTACAATGAGCAGTTCTTC
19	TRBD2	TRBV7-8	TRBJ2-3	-	CASSPYRSLAGASTDTQYF	TGTGCCAGCAGCCCGTATCGCTCACTAGCGGGGGCTAGCACAGATACGCAGTATTTT
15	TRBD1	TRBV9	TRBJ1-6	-	CASSVEGTGSSPLHF	TGTGCCAGCAGCGTAGAGGGGACAGGGAGTTCACCCCTCCACTTT
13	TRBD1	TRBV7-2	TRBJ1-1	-	CASSLDRGAEAFF	TGTGCCAGCAGCTTAGACAGGGGGGCTGAAGCTTTCTTT
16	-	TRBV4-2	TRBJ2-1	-	CASSQEGGATYNEQFF	TGTGCCAGCAGCCAAGAAGGAGGCGCGACCTACAATGAGCAGTTCTTC
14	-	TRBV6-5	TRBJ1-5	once	CASSQLGADQPQHF	TGTGCCAGCAGTCAGCTGGGGGCAGATCAGCCCCAGCATTTT
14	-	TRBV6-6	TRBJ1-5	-	CASRTVQGNQPQHF	TGTGCCAGCAGAACAGTTCAGGGCAATCAGCCCCAGCATTTT
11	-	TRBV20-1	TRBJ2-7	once	CSAPGDHEQYF	TGCAGTGCTCCAGGGGACCACGAGCAGTACTTC
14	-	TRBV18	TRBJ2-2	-	CASSPRPEAGELFF	TGTGCCAGCTCACCCAGGCCAGAAGCCGGGGAGCTGTTTTTT
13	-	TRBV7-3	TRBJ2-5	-	CASSLGPQETQYF	TGTGCCAGCAGCTTAGGGCCCCAAGAGACCCAGTACTTC
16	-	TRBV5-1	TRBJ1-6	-	CASSLDGGAYNSPLHF	TGCGCCAGCAGCTTGGACGGGGGTGCCTATAATTCACCCCTCCACTTT
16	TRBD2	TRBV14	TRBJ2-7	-	CASSQDRSGGSYEQYF	TGTGCCAGCAGCCAAGATCGGAGCGGGGGTTCCTACGAGCAGTACTTC